This T cell receptor (beta chain) was retrieved from a study of blood T cell repertoires in COVID-19. The germline gives CDR1 SGHTA, CDR2 FQGTGA. Trimming took 5 bases from V and 3 from J, leaving 8 bases between them. The CDR3 is made up of 13 amino acids. Original methodology: From reference gene primer amplification, estimates of nucleated cell counts were derived. Assay used: immunoSEQ multiplex PCR; TCRdb lists only in-frame clones, some missing. V, J and clone size are those of that table, while D and trimming were read from the DNA. This table has around 94,000 clones, about 90% appearing once.

J is TRBJ1-3 and V is TRBV7-3; D call uncertain. The sequence was obtained from a man aged 50 to 60 with active COVID-19. The sequenced sample consisted of peripheral blood. CDR3 in amino acids: CASSPTVGNTIYF. In DNA form, the CDR3 reads TGTGCCAGCAGCCCGACTGTTGGAAACACCATATATTTT.